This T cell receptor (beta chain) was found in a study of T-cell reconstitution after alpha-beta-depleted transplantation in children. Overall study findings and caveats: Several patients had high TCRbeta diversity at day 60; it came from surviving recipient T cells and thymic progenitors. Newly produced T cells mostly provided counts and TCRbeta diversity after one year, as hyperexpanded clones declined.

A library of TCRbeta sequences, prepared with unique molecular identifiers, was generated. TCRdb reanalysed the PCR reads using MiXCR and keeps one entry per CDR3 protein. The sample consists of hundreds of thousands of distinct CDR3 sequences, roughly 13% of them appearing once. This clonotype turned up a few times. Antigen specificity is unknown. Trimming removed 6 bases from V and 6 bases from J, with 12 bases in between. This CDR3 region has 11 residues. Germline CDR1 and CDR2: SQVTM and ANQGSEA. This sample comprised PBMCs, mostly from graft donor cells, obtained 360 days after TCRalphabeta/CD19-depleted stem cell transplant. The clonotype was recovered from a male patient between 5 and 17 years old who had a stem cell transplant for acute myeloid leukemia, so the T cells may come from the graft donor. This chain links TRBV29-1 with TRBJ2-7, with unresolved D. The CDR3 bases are TGCAGCGTCCTCTTGTGGGGCGAGCAGTACTTC. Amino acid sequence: CSVLLWGEQYF.